This T cell receptor (beta chain) originates from a study of cytomegalovirus exposure and HLA in healthy donors. Study background: There were approximately 400 genotyped donors. Of these, 81% fell in the genetic ancestry cluster associated with self-reported Caucasian donors. Overall study results and limits: With high specificity and sensitivity, the classifier reportedly diagnosed cytomegalovirus status. What a later analysis showed was that several of the most significant clusters appeared linked to common viral pathogens.

Worth noting for this clone: Its antigen is undetermined.

The PCR made use of 60 Vbeta and 13 Jbeta primers. Clones were read by immunoSEQ multiplex PCR, and TCRdb kept only the in-frame ones, dropping some. The sample has 150,000 to 200,000 clones; 80% to 90% are singletons. Germline V lookup: CDR1 SGHNT, CDR2 YYREEE (reference sequence). The CDR3 extends over 15 amino acids. The germline V and J ends were trimmed by 3 bases and 0 bases, with 11 bases remaining between them. Source material: PBMCs. The clonotype originates from a man aged 18 to 35 in good health and CMV-seropositive. V is TRBV5-4 and J is TRBJ2-3; the D gene is possibly TRBD2 (5 bases). This CDR3 is CASSSRTASTDTQYF. The CDR3 DNA follows: TGTGCCAGCAGCTCTAGGACTGCTAGCACAGATACGCAGTATTTT.